These 17 T cell receptor beta chains were all obtained from the same sample, sequenced in a study of cytomegalovirus exposure and HLA in healthy donors. In the PCR, 60 Vbeta and 13 Jbeta primers were used. Measured with immunoSEQ multiplex PCR; TCRdb has only the in-frame clones, and not every one. The data show 160,000 or so clones, roughly 78% seen once. The sequenced sample was PBMCs. The source is a woman aged 40 to 50 in good health and CMV-seronegative.

This chain connects TRBV15 to TRBJ1-5; 10 nucleotides align to TRBD1. CDR1 is LNHNV, CDR2 YYDKDF, per germline (reference sequence). The CDR3 loop spans 16 amino acids. The junction had 5 bases not matched to a gene; V was cut back by 1 base and J by 5 bases. CDR3 bases: TGTGCCACCAGCAGAGGATCTGGACAGGGGGATCAGCCCCAGCATTTT. This encodes CATSRGSGQGDQPQHF.

This chain uses TRBV5-6 with TRBJ1-3, with D possibly TRBD1 on 5 matching bases. The CDR3 has 14 amino acids. V lost 3 bases and J 6 bases, leaving 13 bases between the germline ends. Germline CDR1 and CDR2: SGHDT and YYEEEE. The chain's CDR3 is CASSSGGLANTIYF. In DNA form, the CDR3 reads TGTGCCAGCAGCTCCGGGGGGTTGGCAAACACCATATATTTT.

The chain employs TRBV25-1 and TRBJ2-3, with TRBD2 as a possible D gene (5 bases). This CDR3 is 16 amino acids long. Germline V gene sequence: CDR1 MGHDK, CDR2 SYGVNS. V was trimmed by 1 base and J by 4 bases, leaving 15 bases between them. The CDR3 is CASSESDTYGADTQYF. The CDR3 nucleotides are TGTGCCAGCAGTGAATCCGACACTTACGGGGCAGATACGCAGTATTTT.

The chain is built from TRBV13 and TRBJ1-2; TRBD1 agrees at 7 bases. The CDR3 is 15 residues long. In germline, CDR1 is PRHDT, CDR2 FYEKMQ (reference sequence). Losses at the gene ends were 4 bases for V and 1 base for J; bases not matched to a gene: 6. The CDR3 reads CASSWTGTVNYGYTF. The DNA for the CDR3 is TGTGCCAGCAGCTGGACCGGGACAGTTAACTATGGCTACACCTTC.

This clone was detected only a few times. The chain combines TRBV7-9 with TRBJ1-2; D ambiguous. Trimming pared 1 base from V and 3 bases from J, leaving 12 bases between. This CDR3 is built from 15 residues. Per germline, CDR1 SEHNR and CDR2 FQNEAQ (reference sequence). The CDR3 bases are TGTGCCAGCAGCTTAGACTGGGTTGGAGACTATGGCTACACCTTC. Amino acids: CASSLDWVGDYGYTF. The full variable domain, in which reference TRBV7-9 and TRBJ1-2 provide the parts outside the CDR3, is DTGVSQNPRHKITKRGQNVTFRCDPISEHNRLYWYRQTLGQGPEFLTYFQNEAQLEKSRLLSDRFSAERPKGSFSTLEIQRTEQGDSAMYLCASSLDWVGDYGYTFGSGTRLTVV.

The rearrangement joins TRBV11-2 to TRBJ2-5; TRBD1 matches at 12 bases. The J segment lost 5 bases and the V segment lost 2 bases, leaving 9 bases of the junction unmatched. The CDR3 has 17 residues. CDR1 SGHAT and CDR2 FQNNGV come from the germline V gene. CDR3 residues: CASSLSEGQGAAETQYF. Written as DNA, the CDR3 is TGTGCCAGCAGCTTATCGGAGGGACAGGGGGCAGCGGAGACCCAGTACTTC.

This clone was seen just once. The chain links TRBV29-1 to TRBJ1-2, with D possibly TRBD1 on 5 matching bases. This CDR3 has 13 residues. V gave up 1 base and J gave up 8 bases, with 14 bases separating them. CDR1 is SQVTM, CDR2 ANQGSEA, per germline. The CDR3 bases are TGCAGCGTTGAAGTTCCCCCAGGGTCGGGCTACACCTTC. Its translation is CSVEVPPGSGYTF.

The chain employs TRBV27 and TRBJ1-1; D uncertain. Per the germline V gene, CDR1 is MNHEY and CDR2 is SMNVEV (reference sequence). The CDR3 is made up of 13 amino acids. V was clipped by 0 bases and J by 3 bases, with 5 bases between them. The CDR3 protein is CASSLSRDTEAFF. The DNA for the CDR3 is TGTGCCAGCAGTTTATCTCGGGACACTGAAGCTTTCTTT.

J is TRBJ2-3 and V is TRBV5-5; the D is unclear. CDR1 and CDR2 from the germline V gene are SGHKS and YYEKEE (reference sequence). CDR3 size: 14 residues. The V end was cut by 4 bases, the J end by 7 bases, with 16 bases between. As DNA, the CDR3 is TGTGCCAGCAGCGTCGCACACCCTGATTATACGCAGTATTTT. Translated, it gives CASSVAHPDYTQYF.

J is TRBJ2-5 and V is TRBV5-4, with 9 bases aligning to TRBD2. V was pared by 4 bases and J by 3 bases, with 7 bases of the junction left unmatched. This CDR3 is built from 15 residues. Germline loops: CDR1 SGHNT, CDR2 YYREEE (reference sequence). The CDR3 bases are TGTGCCAGCAGCCCCGTTCAGCGGGGGGAAGAGACCCAGTACTTC. It specifies CASSPVQRGEETQYF. The entire variable domain, with the rest obtained from reference TRBV5-4 and TRBJ2-5, is as follows: ETGVTQSPTHLIKTRGQQVTLRCSSQSGHNTVSWYQQALGQGPQFIFQYYREEENGRGNFPPRFSGLQFPNYSSELNVNALELDDSALYLCASSPVQRGEETQYFGPGTRLLVL.

The chain carries TRBV14 and TRBJ2-7; possibly TRBD2 for D (5 bases). The CDR3 has 16 amino acids. The germline V and J ends were trimmed by 0 bases and 4 bases, with 16 bases remaining between them. Germline lookup yields CDR1 SGHDN and CDR2 FVKESK. The CDR3 protein is CASSQDPGSKRYEQYF. In nucleotides, the CDR3 is TGTGCCAGCAGCCAAGACCCGGGATCTAAAAGATACGAGCAGTACTTC.

With respect to this clone: The sample holds other DNA sequences that translate to the same CDR3. The chain employs TRBV5-1 and TRBJ2-1; 7 nucleotides match TRBD2. The germline V gene has CDR1 SGHRS and CDR2 YFSETQ. The CDR3 has 16 residues. Trimming took 3 bases from V and 9 from J; bases not matched to a gene: 15. The CDR3 DNA sequence: TGCGCCAGCAGCTCTGGACTAGAGGGAGGTCTAGGTGAGCAGTTCTTC. Translation: CASSSGLEGGLGEQFF.

In its sample, this clone was seen once. This chain connects TRBV5-1 to TRBJ2-3, with D uncertain. V dropped 2 bases and J dropped 4 bases, with 14 bases sitting between them. The CDR3 has 15 amino acids. Germline loops: CDR1 SGHRS, CDR2 YFSETQ. The CDR3: CASSFGQTPPDTQYF. CDR3 DNA: TGCGCCAGCAGCTTTGGCCAAACACCACCAGATACGCAGTATTTT.

V is TRBV7-6 and J is TRBJ1-5; 8 nucleotides match TRBD1. The trim removed 1 base at V and 5 bases at J, leaving 4 bases unmatched. This CDR3 comprises 15 residues. Germline V gene sequence: CDR1 SGHVS, CDR2 FNYEAQ. The CDR3 reads CASSLGPGGDQPQHF. The CDR3 DNA is TGTGCCAGCAGCTTAGGGCCAGGGGGCGATCAGCCCCAGCATTTT.

The chain combines TRBV15 with TRBJ2-3, with 8 positions matching TRBD1. The CDR3 totals 14 residues. Germline CDR1 LNHNV, CDR2 YYDKDF (reference sequence). J was trimmed by 4 bases and V by 3 bases; bases with no gene match: 3. The CDR3 DNA is TGTGCCACCAGCAGGGACAGGGCATCAGATACGCAGTATTTT. This translates into CATSRDRASDTQYF. The full variable domain, with the rest looked up from reference TRBV15 and TRBJ2-3, is DAMVIQNPRYQVTQFGKPVTLSCSQTLNHNVMYWYQQKSSQAPKLLFHYYDKDFNNEADTPDNFQSRRPNTSFCFLDIRSPGLGDTAMYLCATSRDRASDTQYFGPGTRLTVL.

In its sample, this clone was seen a few times. The chain links TRBV4-1 to TRBJ2-5, with TRBD2 matching 8 bases. The CDR3 extends over 17 amino acids. Germline V CDR1 and CDR2: MGHRA, YSYEKL. Trimming removed 0 bases from V and 2 bases from J; junction bases left unmatched: 8. The CDR3: CASSQDRAGAQQETQYF. The CDR3 bases are TGCGCCAGCAGCCAAGATAGAGCGGGGGCCCAGCAAGAGACCCAGTACTTC.

The CDR3 DNA is TGCAGCGTCGACAGGGGCACAGATACGCAGTATTTT. Its translation: CSVDRGTDTQYF. The chain is built from TRBV29-1 and TRBJ2-3, with 7 bases that match TRBD1. This CDR3 contains 12 residues. With V trimmed by 6 bases and J by 1 base, 1 base remained unmatched. Germline V gene sequence: CDR1 SQVTM, CDR2 ANQGSEA.